The clone carrying this TCR beta chain was seen only once. Profiling relied on immunoSEQ multiplex PCR, and the TCRdb table lists in-frame clones only, not all of them. The repertoire consists of more than 200,000 clones, with over 70% occurring once and the leading ten covering 25% to 35%. This sample was taken from a study of blood T cell repertoires in COVID-19. Unmatched junction bases numbered 4, after V lost 4 bases and J lost 5 bases. Germline CDR1 is MDHEN and CDR2 is SYDVKM. This CDR3 spans 13 amino acids. The origin of this receptor is a man aged 35 to 55 with acute or convalescent COVID-19. Sequenced material: peripheral blood. The chain recombines TRBV28 with TRBJ1-2; TRBD1 agrees at 7 bases. This CDR3 is CASSSDRVYGYTF. The CDR3 nucleotides read TGTGCCAGCAGTTCAGACAGGGTTTATGGCTACACCTTC.